Presented here are 9 T cell receptor beta chains from one specimen sequenced in a study of blood T cell repertoires in COVID-19 (dated by TCRdb to about 2020). The library was generated by the immunoSEQ multiplex PCR assay. The immuneACCESS repertoire file appears here via TCRdb, limited to in-frame rearrangements. These files lack a portion of the clones; in checked studies, under half of the deficit traces to unresolved V genes, and the cause of the others is not known. For this sample there are some 140,000 clones; roughly 80% appear just once. 5.5% of the sample belongs to the ten largest clones. Sequencing was done on a sample of PBMCs or T cells enriched from blood (not recorded which). These TCRs come from a middle-aged man with acute COVID-19.

This chain joins TRBV4-3 and TRBJ1-5, with TRBD1 identical over 8 bases. V gave up 6 bases and J gave up 7 bases; unmatched junction bases: 8. Germline V CDR1 and CDR2: LGHNA, YSLEER. The CDR3 sequence is 14 residues long. Written as DNA, the CDR3 is TGCGCCAGCAGTCGAGGACAGGGAGAACAGCCCCAGCATTTT. This gives the protein CASSRGQGEQPQHF.

The rearrangement links TRBV10-2 to TRBJ2-7; D gene ambiguous. Germline V CDR1 and CDR2: WSHSY, SAAADI. The CDR3 is 13 amino acids. Trimming removed 1 base at V and 1 base at J, with 5 bases between. Here the CDR3 reads CASSEYRSYEQYF. CDR3 nucleotide sequence: TGCGCCAGCAGTGAGTACAGATCCTACGAGCAGTACTTC.

This clone has a single count. The chain links TRBV19 to TRBJ2-3; tentative D call: TRBD2 (5 bases). Germline CDR1 and CDR2: LNHDA and SQIVND (reference sequence). The CDR3 consists of 16 residues. V was pared by 3 bases and J by 0 bases, with 13 bases between. The CDR3, as DNA: TGTGCCAGTAGTATTACTCTCGGCGGGAGCACAGATACGCAGTATTTT. It is translated as CASSITLGGSTDTQYF. Together with reference TRBV19 and TRBJ2-3, the CDR3 gives the full variable domain: DGGITQSPKYLFRKEGQNVTLSCEQNLNHDAMYWYRQDPGQGLRLIYYSQIVNDFQKGDIAEGYSVSREKKESFPLTVTSAQKNPTAFYLCASSITLGGSTDTQYFGPGTRLTVL.

The V gene is TRBV2, the J gene TRBJ2-1, with 7 bases aligning to TRBD2. V gave up 6 bases and J gave up 5 bases; unmatched junction bases: 7. Per the germline V gene, CDR1 is SNHLY and CDR2 is FYNNEI. CDR3 size: 14 residues. CDR3 in amino acids: CASREGGYHNEQFF. The CDR3 nucleotides are TGTGCCAGCAGGGAGGGAGGGTACCACAATGAGCAGTTCTTC.

This sequence joins TRBV7-9 and TRBJ1-2; TRBD1 matches 8 bases. The germline CDR1 and CDR2 sequences are SEHNR and FQNEAQ (reference sequence). After removal of 2 bases from V and 8 bases from J, the junction contained 13 bases not matched to a gene. The CDR3 runs to 16 residues. The CDR3 sequence is CASSLTDRESLLGYTF. DNA for the CDR3: TGTGCCAGCAGCTTAACGGACAGGGAGTCTTTATTAGGCTACACCTTC.

The J gene is TRBJ2-1, the V gene TRBV7-7, with D unresolved. CDR1 and CDR2 (germline): SSHAT, FNYEAQ (reference sequence). The CDR3 consists of 13 residues. V gave up 5 bases and J gave up 8 bases, with 13 bases separating them. The CDR3 here is CASSPLSSHEQFF. In DNA, the CDR3 is TGTGCCAGCAGCCCCCTTAGCTCTCATGAGCAGTTCTTC.

The chain couples TRBV4-3 to TRBJ2-2, with D maybe TRBD2 (6 bases). The V gene lost 3 bases and the J gene lost 2 bases, with 10 bases spanning the gap. The CDR3 is 15 residues long. CDR1 is LGHNA and CDR2 is YSLEER in the germline V gene. The CDR3 DNA follows: TGCGCCAGCAGCCAGCTTAGCGGCAACACCGGGGAGCTGTTTTTT. Translation: CASSQLSGNTGELFF.

The chain employs TRBV24-1 and TRBJ2-5, with TRBD2 identical over 8 bases. With 0 bases clipped from V and 4 bases from J, the junction kept 3 bases outside the gene matches. The CDR3 runs to 15 residues. Germline CDR1 reads KGHDR; CDR2 reads SFDVKD. CDR3 nucleotide sequence: TGTGCCACCAGTGATTTGCAGACTAGCGTAGAGACCCAGTACTTC. It translates to CATSDLQTSVETQYF.

The chain joins TRBV7-9 to TRBJ2-2; no clear D gene. The V gene's germline CDR1 is SEHNR and CDR2 FQNEAQ (reference sequence). This CDR3 spans 14 amino acids. Trimming removed 4 bases from V and 1 base from J, with 7 bases in between. CDR3 sequence reads: CASSSYLNTGELFF. The CDR3 DNA sequence: TGTGCCAGCAGCTCCTACTTGAACACCGGGGAGCTGTTTTTT.